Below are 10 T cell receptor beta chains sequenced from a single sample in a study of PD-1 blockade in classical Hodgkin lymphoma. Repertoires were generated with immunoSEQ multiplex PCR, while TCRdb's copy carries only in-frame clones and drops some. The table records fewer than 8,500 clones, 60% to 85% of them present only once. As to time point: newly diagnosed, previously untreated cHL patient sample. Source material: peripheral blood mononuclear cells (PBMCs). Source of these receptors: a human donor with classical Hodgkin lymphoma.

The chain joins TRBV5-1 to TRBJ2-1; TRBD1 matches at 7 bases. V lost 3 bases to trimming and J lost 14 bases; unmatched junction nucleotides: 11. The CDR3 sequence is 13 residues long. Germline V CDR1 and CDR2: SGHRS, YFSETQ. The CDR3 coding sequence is TGCGCCAGCAGCTCCGGACAGGTCGGTTTGGAGTTCTTC. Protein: CASSSGQVGLEFF.

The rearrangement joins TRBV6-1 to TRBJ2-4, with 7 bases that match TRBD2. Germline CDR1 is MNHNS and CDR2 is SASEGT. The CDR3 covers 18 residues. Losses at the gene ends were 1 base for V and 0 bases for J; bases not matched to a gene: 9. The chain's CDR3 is CASSEGLAETLAKNIQYF. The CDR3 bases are TGTGCCAGCAGTGAAGGGCTAGCGGAGACCTTAGCCAAAAACATTCAGTACTTC.

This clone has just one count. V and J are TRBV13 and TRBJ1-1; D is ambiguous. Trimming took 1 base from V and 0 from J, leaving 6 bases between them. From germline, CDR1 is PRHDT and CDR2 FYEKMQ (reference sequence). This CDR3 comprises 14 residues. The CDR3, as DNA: TGTGCCAGCAGCTTAGAAGGGATGAACACTGAAGCTTTCTTT. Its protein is CASSLEGMNTEAFF.

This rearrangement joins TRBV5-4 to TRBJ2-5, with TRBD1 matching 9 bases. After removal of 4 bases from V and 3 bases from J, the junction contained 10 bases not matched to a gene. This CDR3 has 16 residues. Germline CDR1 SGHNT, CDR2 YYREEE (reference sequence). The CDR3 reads CASSPGQGAGEETQYF. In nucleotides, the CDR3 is TGTGCCAGCAGCCCGGGACAGGGTGCTGGAGAAGAGACCCAGTACTTC.

CDR3 region: CATGGTGGAYTEAFF. The CDR3 DNA reads TGTGCCACCGGGGGGACAGGGGGCGCGTACACTGAAGCTTTCTTT. The V and J genes are TRBV28 and TRBJ1-1; 12 nucleotides match TRBD1. V lost 10 bases, J lost 3 bases, and 9 bases stayed unmatched. The CDR3 loop spans 15 amino acids. Germline V gene sequence: CDR1 MDHEN, CDR2 SYDVKM. The complete variable domain, with remaining parts taken from reference TRBV28 and TRBJ1-1, reads DVKVTQSSRYLVKRTGEKVFLECVQDMDHENMFWYRQDPGLGLRLIYFSYDVKMKEKGDIPEGYSVSREKKERFSLILESASTNQTSMYLCATGGTGGAYTEAFFGQGTRLTVV.

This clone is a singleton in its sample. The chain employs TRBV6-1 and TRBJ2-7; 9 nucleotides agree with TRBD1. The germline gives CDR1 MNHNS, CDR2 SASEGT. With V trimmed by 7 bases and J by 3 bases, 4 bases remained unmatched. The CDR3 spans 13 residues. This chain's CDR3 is CASIGTGLYEQYF. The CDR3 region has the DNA TGTGCCAGCATCGGGACAGGGCTCTACGAGCAGTACTTC.

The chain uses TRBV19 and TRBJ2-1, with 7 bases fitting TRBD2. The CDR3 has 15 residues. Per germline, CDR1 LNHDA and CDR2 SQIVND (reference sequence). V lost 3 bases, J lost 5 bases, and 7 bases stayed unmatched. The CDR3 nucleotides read TGTGCCAGTAGTATTTGGGCGGGAGCGAACAATGAGCAGTTCTTC. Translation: CASSIWAGANNEQFF.

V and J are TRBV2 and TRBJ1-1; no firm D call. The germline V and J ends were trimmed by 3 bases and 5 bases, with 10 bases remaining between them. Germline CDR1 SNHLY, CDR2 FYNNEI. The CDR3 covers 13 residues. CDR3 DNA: TGTGCCAGCAGTGATGCAGGTGGAACTGAAGCTTTCTTT. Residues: CASSDAGGTEAFF.

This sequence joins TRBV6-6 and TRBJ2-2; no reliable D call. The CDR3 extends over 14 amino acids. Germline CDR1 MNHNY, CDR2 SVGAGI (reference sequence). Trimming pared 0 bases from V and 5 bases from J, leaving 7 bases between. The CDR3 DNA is TGTGCCAGCAGTTACTCGCCATATACCGGGGAGCTGTTTTTT. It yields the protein CASSYSPYTGELFF.

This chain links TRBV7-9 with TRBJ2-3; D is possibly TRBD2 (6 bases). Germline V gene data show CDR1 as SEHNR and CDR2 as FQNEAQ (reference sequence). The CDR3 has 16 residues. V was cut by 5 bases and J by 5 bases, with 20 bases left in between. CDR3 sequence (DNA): TGTGCCAGCAGCCCCGGGGGACGGGGGACTCAAGATACGCAGTATTTT. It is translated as CASSPGGRGTQDTQYF. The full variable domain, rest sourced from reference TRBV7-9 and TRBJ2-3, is DTGVSQNPRHKITKRGQNVTFRCDPISEHNRLYWYRQTLGQGPEFLTYFQNEAQLEKSRLLSDRFSAERPKGSFSTLEIQRTEQGDSAMYLCASSPGGRGTQDTQYFGPGTRLTVL.